These 17 T cell receptor beta chains share one sample of origin, sequenced in a study of blood T cell repertoires in COVID-19. Using immunoSEQ multiplex PCR, the repertoire was profiled, and TCRdb retains in-frame clones only, with some absent. The sample yields 110,000 to 150,000 clones, 80% to 90% seen once. Sequencing was carried out using peripheral blood. The receptors originated from a man aged 60-69 years with active or convalescent COVID-19.

This rearrangement joins TRBV7-8 to TRBJ1-1; 8 bases agree with TRBD1. J was trimmed by 6 bases and V by 4 bases; bases with no gene match: 10. Germline-derived CDR1 and CDR2 are SGHVS and FQNEAQ. This CDR3 comprises 15 residues. The CDR3 DNA follows: TGTGCCAGCAGCTACAACACAGGGGGGATGGCTGAAGCTTTCTTT. Translated, it gives CASSYNTGGMAEAFF.

The V call is TRBV7-3, the J call TRBJ1-6, with a tentative D call TRBD1 (6 bases). The CDR3 totals 15 residues. The ends were cut back, 2 bases at V and 5 bases at J, with 10 bases in the middle. Germline-derived CDR1 and CDR2 are SGHTA and FQGTGA. The CDR3 DNA follows: TGTGCCAGCAGCTTATCCGGGACAAATAATTCACCCCTCCACTTT. Its protein is CASSLSGTNNSPLHF.

This sequence joins TRBV5-1 and TRBJ1-3; 11 bases align to TRBD1. CDR1 and CDR2 from the germline V gene are SGHRS and YFSETQ. CDR3 length: 15 residues. Unmatched junction bases numbered 4, after V lost 4 bases and J lost 4 bases. CDR3: CASSLGQGVGNTIYF. The DNA for the CDR3 is TGCGCCAGCAGCCTGGGACAGGGGGTCGGAAACACCATATATTTT.

This clone came up a few times. V usage is TRBV7-3 and J usage is TRBJ1-1; the match to TRBD1 covers 8 bases. The CDR3 totals 12 residues. The ends lost 5 bases at V and 7 bases at J; junction bases unmatched: 3. CDR1 is SGHTA, CDR2 FQGTGA, per germline. The CDR3 DNA is TGTGCCAGCAGCCCTGGACAGGGTGAAGCTTTCTTT. This codes for CASSPGQGEAFF. Full variable domain (outside the CDR3, taken from reference TRBV7-3 and TRBJ1-1): GAGVSQTPSNKVTEKGKYVELRCDPISGHTALYWYRQSLGQGPEFLIYFQGTGAADDSGLPNDRFFAVRPEGSVSTLKIQRTERGDSAVYLCASSPGQGEAFFGQGTRLTVV.

The genes are TRBV2 and TRBJ1-3; possible D gene TRBD1, 5 bases. Germline V gives CDR1 SNHLY, CDR2 FYNNEI. V was clipped by 6 bases and J by 0 bases, with 12 bases between them. The length of the CDR3 is 15 residues. CDR3 in amino acids: CASRAGFFSGNTIYF. The CDR3 bases are TGTGCCAGCAGGGCAGGGTTCTTCTCTGGAAACACCATATATTTT.

This chain uses TRBV6-5 with TRBJ1-2; D unresolved. Germline assignment: CDR1 MNHEY and CDR2 SVGAGI. Trimming cost V 5 bases and J 3 bases, with 13 bases left between them. This CDR3 spans 14 amino acids. The CDR3 coding sequence is TGTGCCAGCAGTAGAGGGCCCGTAGACTATGGCTACACCTTC. Its protein is CASSRGPVDYGYTF.

The chain is built from TRBV15 and TRBJ2-2; TRBD1 matches 7 bases. Per germline, CDR1 LNHNV and CDR2 YYDKDF (reference sequence). The trim removed 1 base at V and 3 bases at J, leaving 2 bases unmatched. This CDR3 has 15 amino acids. CDR3 nucleotide sequence: TGTGCCACCAGCAGAGGGCAGGGGGACACCGGGGAGCTGTTTTTT. Translating gives CATSRGQGDTGELFF.

This clone was detected a few times. This sequence joins TRBV28 and TRBJ1-2; the match to TRBD1 covers 7 bases. This CDR3 is 13 amino acids long. The germline V gene encodes CDR1 MDHEN and CDR2 SYDVKM. J was trimmed by 11 bases and V by 7 bases; bases with no gene match: 13. The CDR3 nucleotides read TGTGCCAGCACTCTGCGTAGGACAGGACTTTACACCTTC. The encoded protein is CASTLRRTGLYTF.

CDR3 nucleotide sequence: TGCGCCAGCACCCTACAGGGACAGGGCGGCGAAAAACTGTTTTTT. It encodes CASTLQGQGGEKLFF. The chain uses TRBV4-1 and TRBJ1-4; 9 bases line up with TRBD1. Germline V gene data show CDR1 as MGHRA and CDR2 as YSYEKL. The CDR3 runs to 15 residues. With 7 bases clipped from V and 8 bases from J, the junction kept 11 bases outside the gene matches.

The chain has TRBV12-3 or TRBV12-4 and TRBJ1-2, with D hard to call. The CDR3 runs 11 residues. V was shortened by 6 bases and J by 4 bases, with 6 bases between the two germline ends. Written as DNA, the CDR3 is TGTGCCAGCAGGTCATCCTATGGCTACACCTTC. Amino acids: CASRSSYGYTF.

J is TRBJ2-1 and V is TRBV5-1; 13 bases line up with TRBD2. The CDR3 is 16 residues long. Germline values: CDR1 SGHRS, CDR2 YFSETQ. V was pared by 4 bases and J by 6 bases, with 7 bases of the junction left unmatched. CDR3 amino acids: CASSASGLAGVNEQFF. CDR3 DNA sequence: TGCGCCAGCAGCGCCAGCGGACTAGCGGGAGTCAATGAGCAGTTCTTC.

V and J are TRBV7-9 and TRBJ2-3, with 12 bases lining up with TRBD1. V gave up 4 bases and J gave up 4 bases; unmatched junction bases: 6. The CDR3 length is 16 residues. Germline V lookup: CDR1 SEHNR, CDR2 FQNEAQ (reference sequence). CDR3 in DNA: TGTGCCAGCAGCTCCCTGGGACAGGGGGCCGCAGATACGCAGTATTTT. This sequence encodes CASSSLGQGAADTQYF.

This chain links TRBV6-1 with TRBJ1-1, with 8 bases aligning to TRBD1. This CDR3 comprises 14 residues. Trimming took 3 bases from V and 5 from J; bases not matched to a gene: 5. The germline V gene encodes CDR1 MNHNS and CDR2 SASEGT. The CDR3, as DNA: TGTGCCAGCAGTGAGGCGGGGGACAGGACTGAAGCTTTCTTT. This translates into CASSEAGDRTEAFF.

The sample holds many counts of this clone. The chain couples TRBV29-1 to TRBJ2-7, with TRBD2 as a possible D gene (6 bases). Germline CDR1 is SQVTM and CDR2 is ANQGSEA. The CDR3 totals 14 residues. Trimming took off 6 bases at V and 0 bases at J, with 15 bases between the two ends. The CDR3 DNA follows: TGCAGCGTGGCTATAGCGGATCTCTCCTACGAGCAGTACTTC. It translates to CSVAIADLSYEQYF.

This clone was found a few times. The V gene is TRBV7-2, the J gene TRBJ2-3; 13 bases agree with TRBD2. Per the germline V gene, CDR1 is SGHTA and CDR2 is FQGNSA. Trimming removed 6 bases from V and 2 bases from J; junction bases left unmatched: 8. The CDR3 is 17 residues long. The CDR3 loop is CASRPRTSGGPTDTQYF. The CDR3 bases are TGTGCCAGCAGGCCACGGACTAGCGGGGGACCCACAGATACGCAGTATTTT.

The chain joins TRBV7-2 to TRBJ2-1, with D possibly TRBD2 on 5 matching bases. The CDR3 covers 14 residues. The germline gives CDR1 SGHTA, CDR2 FQGNSA. The V and J ends lost 6 bases and 3 bases respectively, with 12 bases between them. CDR3 bases: TGTGCCAGCAGTCTCTCCCGGGACTACAATGAGCAGTTCTTC. Translated, it gives CASSLSRDYNEQFF.

J is TRBJ1-2 and V is TRBV4-3, with 8 bases matching TRBD1. The length of the CDR3 is 15 residues. Germline loops: CDR1 LGHNA, CDR2 YSLEER. V lost 0 bases, J lost 6 bases, and 6 bases stayed unmatched. Written as DNA, the CDR3 is TGCGCCAGCAGCCAAGATTCCACCAGGGGGCATGGCTACACCTTC. Encoded protein: CASSQDSTRGHGYTF.